Sequencing of this T cell receptor beta chain was carried out in a study of T cell repertoires in cytomegalovirus infection. This clonotype was found a few times. What it recognizes is unknown. Using its own MiXCR run on the reads, TCRdb lists one record per CDR3 protein. The sample yields approximately 990,000 distinct CDR3 sequences, roughly 31% seen once. The CDR3 consists of 15 residues. With 1 base clipped from V and 4 bases from J, the junction kept 7 bases outside the gene matches. CDR1 is MNHEY, CDR2 SMNVEV, per germline (reference sequence). The chain employs TRBV27 and TRBJ2-7; 7 positions agree with TRBD1. This sequence was found in a human donor in good health (CMV status not recorded). Some clones in this sample may be carry-over from other donors' samples. Sequenced here: cultured CD8+ T cells from PBMCs, sampled from culture after CMV antigen stimulation. The CDR3 region is CASSLYGPGQYEQYF. CDR3 DNA sequence: TGTGCCAGCAGTTTATATGGGCCGGGACAGTACGAGCAGTACTTC.